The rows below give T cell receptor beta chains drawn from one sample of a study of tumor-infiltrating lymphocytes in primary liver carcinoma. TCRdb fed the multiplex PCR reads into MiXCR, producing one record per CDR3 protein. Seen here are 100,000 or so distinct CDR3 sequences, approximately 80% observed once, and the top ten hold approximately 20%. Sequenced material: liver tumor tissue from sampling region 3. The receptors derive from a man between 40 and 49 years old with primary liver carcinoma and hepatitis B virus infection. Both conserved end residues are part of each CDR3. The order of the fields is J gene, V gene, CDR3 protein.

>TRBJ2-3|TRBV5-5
CASRTLSRRGTDTQYF
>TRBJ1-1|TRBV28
CANSLEGGNAEAFF
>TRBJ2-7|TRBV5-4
CANSSRDFPYEQYF
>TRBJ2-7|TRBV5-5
CASGPVAVPLSEQYF
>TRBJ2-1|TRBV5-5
CASGLRESYNERFF
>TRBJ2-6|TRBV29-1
CSLKVESEYTLSGSNALTF
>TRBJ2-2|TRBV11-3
CASSLATGGTRELFF
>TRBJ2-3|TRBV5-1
CASSLGHITDTQYF
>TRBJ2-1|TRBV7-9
CTRSLEDWEWQFF
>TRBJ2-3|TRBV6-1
CANSEIGEHYTDTQYF
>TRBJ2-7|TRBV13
CVSSPSYEQYF
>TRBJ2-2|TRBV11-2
CASSTYSDTGELFF
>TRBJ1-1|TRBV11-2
CASSAKQAEAFF
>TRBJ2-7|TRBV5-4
CASSFGTGSRGEQYF
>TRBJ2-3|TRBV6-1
CASTYSSGRVGDTQYF
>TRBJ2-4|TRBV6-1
CASSATGGFGNDIQNF
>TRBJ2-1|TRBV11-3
CASSFTGPYNEQFF
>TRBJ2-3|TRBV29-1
CIGASGRDTQYF
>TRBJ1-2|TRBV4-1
CASSQEGYPPAAQPTYGYTF
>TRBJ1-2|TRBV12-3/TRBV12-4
CASSLRPSGSYTF
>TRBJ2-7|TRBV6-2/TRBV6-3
CVSSYDGRTSGVYEQCF
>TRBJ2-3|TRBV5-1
CASSLNDSPDTHYF
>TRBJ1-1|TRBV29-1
CSVEDGRPNSGAFF
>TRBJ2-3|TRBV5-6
CANSLSGNADTQYF
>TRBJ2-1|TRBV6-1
CASTRRPGLPYNERFF
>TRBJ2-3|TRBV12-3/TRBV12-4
CASSFRGVGDTQYF
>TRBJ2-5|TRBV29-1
CSVEGTRKETQYF
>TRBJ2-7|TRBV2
CAGYNGGGEQYF
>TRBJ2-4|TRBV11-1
CASNYPGTSATNNIQYF
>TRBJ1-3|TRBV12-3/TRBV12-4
CASRTAGVSGNTTYF
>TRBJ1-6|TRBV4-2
CASSHEGSGEDSPLHF
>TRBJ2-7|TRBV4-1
CASTPTPGTTYEQYF
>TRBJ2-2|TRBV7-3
CASSYSTGPGELLF
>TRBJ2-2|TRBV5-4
CASSLGLAEAGELFF
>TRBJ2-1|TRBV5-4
CASSLDGQPYYNEQFF
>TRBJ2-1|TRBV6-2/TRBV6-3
CASVTGGGNEQFF
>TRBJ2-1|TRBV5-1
CASSASGRTEDEQFF
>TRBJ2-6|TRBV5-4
CASKGGQAVSGANVLTF
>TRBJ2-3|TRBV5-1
CASSFTGSGDTQYF
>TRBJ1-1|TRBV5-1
CTSSSKGRHNTEAFF
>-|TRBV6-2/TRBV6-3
CANSQTPRRRFGETQYF